One TCR beta chain is described in this entry. Researchers took RNA transcripts and amplified the TCR beta CDR3 regions from them. An initial round of RT-PCR targeting the TCR CDR3 relied on the HTBI primer set. TCRdb independently ran MiXCR on the multiplex PCR reads; one entry per CDR3 protein. The profile shows 460,000 or so distinct CDR3 sequences, 14% of them singletons. The sample is drawn from a study of T cells in Graves' hyperthyroidism and ophthalmopathy. The V gene end was trimmed by 8 bases and the J gene end by 3 bases; junction bases not matched to a gene: 1. There are 13 residues in the CDR3. Germline V CDR1 and CDR2: MDHEN, SYDVKM.

Sequencing input: blood. This chain connects TRBV28 to TRBJ2-2; 9 bases are a match to TRBD1. The receptor was isolated from a woman aged 18-29 years with Graves' hyperthyroidism. The chain's CDR3 is CASGDRDTGELFF. CDR3 DNA: TGTGCCAGCGGGGACAGGGACACCGGGGAGCTGTTTTTT.